This is a list of T cell receptor beta chains from one sample in a study of chemoradiotherapy in HPV16-positive cancers. The data were produced by immunoSEQ multiplex PCR, yet TCRdb's version contains in-frame clones alone and is incomplete. Seen here are approximately 5,900 clones, approximately 73% observed once, and the top ten hold around 9.9%. Sampling was done from a patient who underwent chemoradiotherapy. The receptors were sampled from a human donor with HPV-associated anogenital cancer. Each CDR3 is given with its conserved first and last residue. The order of the fields is D gene, J gene, V gene, CDR3 protein, CDR3 DNA. The D gene is left open where the match is weak.

D gene: NA; J gene: TRBJ1-1; V gene: TRBV5-8; CDR3 protein: CASSLGDRLNTEAFF; CDR3 DNA: TGTGCCAGCAGCTTGGGCGACAGGTTAAACACTGAAGCTTTCTTT
D gene: NA; J gene: TRBJ2-6; V gene: TRBV7-9; CDR3 protein: CASSLGGRPSGANVLTF; CDR3 DNA: TGTGCCAGCAGCTTAGGGGGACGGCCCTCTGGGGCCAACGTCCTGACTTTC
D gene: NA; J gene: TRBJ2-5; V gene: TRBV7-9; CDR3 protein: CASSFPRDQETQYF; CDR3 DNA: TGTGCCAGCAGCTTCCCTAGGGACCAAGAGACCCAGTACTTC
D gene: NA; J gene: TRBJ2-5; V gene: TRBV5-6; CDR3 protein: CASTPRGWYQETQYF; CDR3 DNA: TGTGCCAGCACGCCCCGTGGTTGGTACCAAGAGACCCAGTACTTC
D gene: NA; J gene: TRBJ2-1; V gene: TRBV25-1; CDR3 protein: CASSPGKGEQFF; CDR3 DNA: TGTGCCAGTTCCCCGGGGAAAGGAGAGCAGTTCTTC
D gene: NA; J gene: TRBJ2-2; V gene: TRBV6-5; CDR3 protein: CASYGSNSTTGELFF; CDR3 DNA: TGTGCCAGCTATGGTTCTAATTCGACCACCGGGGAGCTGTTTTTT
D gene: NA; J gene: TRBJ1-2; V gene: TRBV7-9; CDR3 protein: CASSSSGPHPNYGYTF; CDR3 DNA: TGTGCCAGCAGCTCGTCGGGGCCTCACCCTAACTATGGCTACACCTTC
D gene: TRBD2; J gene: TRBJ2-7; V gene: TRBV10-3; CDR3 protein: CAIRESGGDHYEQYF; CDR3 DNA: TGTGCCATCAGAGAGAGCGGGGGGGACCACTACGAGCAGTACTTC
D gene: TRBD2; J gene: TRBJ2-7; V gene: TRBV2; CDR3 protein: CASSEMGGGVYEQYF; CDR3 DNA: TGTGCCAGCAGTGAAATGGGCGGGGGGGTCTACGAGCAGTACTTC
D gene: NA; J gene: TRBJ1-2; V gene: TRBV28; CDR3 protein: CASSRRPGLAYGYTF; CDR3 DNA: TGTGCCAGCAGCCGTAGACCGGGGTTGGCCTATGGCTACACCTTC
D gene: NA; J gene: TRBJ2-2; V gene: TRBV7-2; CDR3 protein: CATYMGGLANTGELFF; CDR3 DNA: TGTGCCACCTATATGGGGGGTTTAGCGAACACCGGGGAGCTGTTTTTT
D gene: TRBD1; J gene: TRBJ1-3; V gene: TRBV7-2; CDR3 protein: CASSPGTGRGNTIYF; CDR3 DNA: TGTGCCAGCAGTCCCGGGACAGGGCGAGGAAACACCATATATTTT